A few counts support the clone carrying this T cell receptor beta chain. Its antigen remains unidentified. This record belongs to a study of vaccination and CD4 T cells after COVID-19. CDR3 size: 12 residues. Trimming took off 0 bases at V and 5 bases at J, with 4 bases between the two ends. Germline CDR1 SGHTA, CDR2 FQGNSA. Study conclusions and caveats: The rise in median SARS-CoV-2-reactive clonotypes, from about 20 to 38, was not significant.

With the Oncomine TCR Beta short-read assay, DNA from cultured CD4+ T cells was sequenced. TCRdb re-derived calls from the PCR reads in MiXCR, one entry per CDR3 protein. Altogether about 5,600 distinct CDR3 sequences are present, 44% being singletons, with the ten largest covering about 35%. Regarding treatment: approximately 10-day PBMC culture with coronavirus spike peptide pools or control peptides (ViraFEST assay). CD4+ T lymphocytes from the unexposed donor were collected before the COVID-19 pandemic (2011-2018). Fresh IL-2 medium was used to replace half of the medium on days 3 and 7. V gene TRBV7-2 combines with J gene TRBJ2-5, with D unclear. This TCR was sampled from a human donor in good health. The sequenced material came from CD4+ T cells from blood, cultured in vitro. DNA for the CDR3: TGTGCCAGCAGCTTAGCGGGGGAGACCCAGTACTTC. Protein: CASSLAGETQYF.